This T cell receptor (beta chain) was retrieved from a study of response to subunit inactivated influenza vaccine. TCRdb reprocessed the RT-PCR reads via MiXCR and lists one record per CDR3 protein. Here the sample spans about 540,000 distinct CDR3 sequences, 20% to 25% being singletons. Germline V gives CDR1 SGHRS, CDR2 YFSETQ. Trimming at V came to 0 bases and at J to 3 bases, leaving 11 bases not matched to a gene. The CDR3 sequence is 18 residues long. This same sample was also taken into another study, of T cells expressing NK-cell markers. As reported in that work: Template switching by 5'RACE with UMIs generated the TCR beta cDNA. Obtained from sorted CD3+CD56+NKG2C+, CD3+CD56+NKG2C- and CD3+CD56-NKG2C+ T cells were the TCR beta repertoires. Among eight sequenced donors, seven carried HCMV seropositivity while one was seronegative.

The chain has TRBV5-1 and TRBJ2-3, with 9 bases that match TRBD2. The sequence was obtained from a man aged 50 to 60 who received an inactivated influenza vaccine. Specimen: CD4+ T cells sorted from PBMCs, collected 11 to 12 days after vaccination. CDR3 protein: CASSLARGGIQGTDTQYF. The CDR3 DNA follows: TGCGCCAGCAGCTTGGCGCGGGGGGGCATCCAGGGAACAGATACGCAGTATTTT.